This T cell receptor beta chain was sequenced in a study of regulatory T cells in long-lasting Graves disease (dated by TCRdb to the early 2020s). About the study as a whole: To count as having persistent Graves' disease, a patient had to have received antithyroid drug treatment for over 5 years with TSH receptor autoantibodies remaining persistently positive. This study used TCR sequencing and RNA sequencing of peripheral blood to compare persistent Graves' disease patients against newly diagnosed Graves' disease patients. The study took place in China and was registered as a clinical trial. A total of roughly 35 samples underwent TCR sequencing, from roughly 13 patients with persistent Graves' disease and approximately 20 patients with newly diagnosed Graves' disease. On average, persistent Graves' disease patients in the clinical cohort had been on antithyroid drugs for approximately ten years.

Library preparation was by multiplex PCR. Sequencing used an Illumina HiSeq 4000. CDR3 regions were amplified by Arm-PCR with iRepertoire HTBI primers to construct TCR beta libraries. Before sequencing, the PCR products went through gel purification. On the study's bioinformatics: Gene usage analysis of CDR3 amino acid clonotypes relied on the approximately 62 TRBV and over 13 TRBJ segments identified across samples. COPE and FqMerger were used to merge the filtered high-quality paired reads into contigs. BLAST was used to align contigs to IMGT TRBV, TRBD and TRBJ reference genes, with CDR3 defined following IMGT. Highly expanded clones were defined as clonotypes with a frequency above 0.1%. Shannon entropy was used to measure repertoire diversity, and the Gini coefficient was used to measure V-J evenness. Clonotypes shared by more than one individual were considered public. TCRdb itself trimmed the public reads at Q25 with fastp, ran MiXCR and retained productive beta chains. Each CDR3 protein appears once, grouped with its most common genes and DNA. TCRdb, not the original authors, processed these V and J calls. The sample profile shows roughly 490,000 distinct CDR3 sequences; approximately 23% of them were found once. 13% of the sample comes from the top ten.

As to this clonotype: The antigen it recognizes is unknown. Per-base quality was not reported, and no clone a single base away is much larger than it.

The time point label, as the study defines it: persistent/refractory GD, antithyroid drugs over 5 years with positive TRAb. For both TCR sequencing and RNA sequencing, RNA was extracted from PBMCs in TRIzol. The diagnosis of Graves' disease was made according to American Thyroid Association guidelines. Patients for the study were recruited at an endocrinology department in Xi'an, China. From each patient, nine milliliters of peripheral blood was collected into an EDTA anticoagulant tube. Ficoll Paque Plus density gradient separation was used to isolate PBMCs, and no additional T cell sorting was done. An Agilent 2100 Bioanalyzer and agarose gel were used to check RNA quality, and a NanoDrop 2000 was used to measure RNA concentration. As encoded in the germline V gene (reference sequence), CDR1 is GTSNPN while CDR2 is SVGIG. The CDR3 covers 15 residues, taking in both the cysteine and the phenylalanine. Only the CDR3 DNA is retained, 45 bases long and in frame from the first base. Cut back by 2 bases and 2 bases, the V and J ends lie 10 bases apart.

Points the paper makes about the study in general: The study examined only peripheral blood because the primary lesion, thyroid tissue, could not be accessed. Preferential use of TRBV28, TRBJ1-2 and TRBJ2-5 was observed in persistent disease, whereas TRBV20-1 and TRBJ2-1 were favored in newly diagnosed disease. The authors noted that the small sample size was a limitation that may lower accuracy. A larger number of public clonotypes was shared among persistent patients (approximately 2,500) than among newly diagnosed patients (roughly 970). Compared with newly diagnosed patients, persistent Graves' disease patients had lower TCR Shannon entropy and fewer highly expanded clones, which suggests clonal expansion. Sequencing and analysis were limited to the TCR beta chain.

Sample: peripheral blood mononuclear cells (PBMCs), taken when the disease was refractory, from a patient treated with antithyroid drugs. The chain uses TRBV30 and TRBJ2-6; TRBD1 is possibly the D segment (5 matching bases). The clonotype comes from a female donor with Graves disease. The DNA reads TGTGCCTGGAGTTCAAAGGGGACTGGGGCCAACGTCCTGACTTTC. This translates into CAWSSKGTGANVLTF.